Sequencing of this TCR beta chain was carried out in a study of shared clonotypes between healthy human individuals. Donors were Caucasian adults residing in Nashville, Tennessee, USA. General study findings and limits: Although depth was large, rarefaction showed that sequencing of the sorted subsets was incomplete. Sharing of clonotypes among donors was expected to vary with sequencing depth.

As for this clone: Its antigen is not identified.

For each subset, genomic DNA was distributed in equal portions over several immunoSEQ plates. Assay: immunoSEQ multiplex PCR; the TCRdb copy retains only in-frame clones and omits some. The data show millions of clones, more than 80% seen once. V gave up 1 base and J gave up 2 bases, with 15 bases separating them. The CDR3 length is 17 residues. Germline CDR1 SGHDN, CDR2 FVKESK. This chain uses TRBV14 with TRBJ2-1; a weak D match, TRBD2 (5 bases). The TCR sequence derives from a man between 18 and 35 years old in good health. Some clones in this sample may be carry-over from other donors' samples. The sequenced sample consisted of naive CD4+ T cells from PBMCs. As to subset: CD45RA+ positively selected. In nucleotides, the CDR3 is TGTGCCAGCAGCCAAGCAAGATCGTCGGGGACCTACAATGAGCAGTTCTTC. Protein product: CASSQARSSGTYNEQFF.